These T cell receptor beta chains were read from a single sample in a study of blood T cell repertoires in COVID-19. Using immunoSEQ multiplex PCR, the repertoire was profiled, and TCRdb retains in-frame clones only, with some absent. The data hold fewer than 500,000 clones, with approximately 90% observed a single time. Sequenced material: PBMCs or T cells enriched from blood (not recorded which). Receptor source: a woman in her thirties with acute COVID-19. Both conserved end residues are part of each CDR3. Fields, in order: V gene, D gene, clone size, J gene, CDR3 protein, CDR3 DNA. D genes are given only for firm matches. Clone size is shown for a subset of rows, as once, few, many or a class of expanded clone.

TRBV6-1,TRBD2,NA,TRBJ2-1,CASRPGGARDEQFF,TGTGCCAGCAGACCCGGGGGGGCGAGAGATGAGCAGTTCTTC
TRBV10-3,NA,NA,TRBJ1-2,CAISEPERAGGYTF,TGTGCCATCAGTGAGCCCGAAAGGGCGGGAGGCTACACCTTC
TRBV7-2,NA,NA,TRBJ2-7,CASSLEGWNYEQYF,TGTGCCAGCAGCTTAGAGGGGTGGAACTACGAGCAGTACTTC
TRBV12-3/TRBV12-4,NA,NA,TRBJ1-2,CASSPSSNYGYTF,TGTGCCAGCAGTCCAAGTAGTAACTATGGCTACACCTTC
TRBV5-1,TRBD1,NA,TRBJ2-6,CASSHGQGTKYSGANVLTF,TGCGCCAGCAGCCACGGACAGGGGACGAAATACTCTGGGGCCAACGTCCTGACTTTC
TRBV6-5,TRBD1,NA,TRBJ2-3,CASSNNRGDTDTQYF,TGTGCCAGCAGTAATAACAGGGGAGACACAGATACGCAGTATTTT
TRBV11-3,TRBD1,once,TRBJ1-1,CASSSGQGGNTEAFF,TGTGCCAGCAGCTCAGGACAGGGGGGGAACACTGAAGCTTTCTTT
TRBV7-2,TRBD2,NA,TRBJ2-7,CASSFGRSSYEQYF,TGTGCCAGCAGCTTCGGGAGGAGCTCCTACGAGCAGTACTTC
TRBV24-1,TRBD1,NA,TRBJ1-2,CATSRTGEDYGYTF,TGTGCCACCAGCCGGACAGGGGAAGACTATGGCTACACCTTC
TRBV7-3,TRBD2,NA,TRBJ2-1,CASSLSGLAGYNEQFF,TGTGCCAGCAGCTTAAGCGGGCTAGCGGGGTACAATGAGCAGTTCTTC
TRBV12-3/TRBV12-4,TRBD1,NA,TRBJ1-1,CASSLAAGGEAFF,TGTGCCAGCAGTTTAGCGGCAGGGGGTGAAGCTTTCTTT
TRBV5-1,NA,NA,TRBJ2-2,CASSFPLKRPNTGELFF,TGCGCCAGCAGCTTTCCCCTAAAGCGGCCGAACACCGGGGAGCTGTTTTTT
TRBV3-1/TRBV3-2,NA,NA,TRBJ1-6,CASSTRRGNSPLHF,TGTGCCAGCAGCACCCGAAGGGGAAATTCACCCCTCCACTTT
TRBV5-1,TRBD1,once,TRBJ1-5,CASSSTGDSNQPQHF,TGCGCCAGCAGCAGCACAGGGGATAGCAATCAGCCCCAGCATTTT
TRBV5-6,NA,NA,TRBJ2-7,CASSLRAGSYEQYF,TGTGCCAGCAGCTTGCGCGCAGGCTCCTACGAGCAGTACTTC
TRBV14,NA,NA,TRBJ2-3,CASSRVLGTDTQYF,TGTGCCAGCAGCCGCGTACTAGGGACAGATACGCAGTATTTT